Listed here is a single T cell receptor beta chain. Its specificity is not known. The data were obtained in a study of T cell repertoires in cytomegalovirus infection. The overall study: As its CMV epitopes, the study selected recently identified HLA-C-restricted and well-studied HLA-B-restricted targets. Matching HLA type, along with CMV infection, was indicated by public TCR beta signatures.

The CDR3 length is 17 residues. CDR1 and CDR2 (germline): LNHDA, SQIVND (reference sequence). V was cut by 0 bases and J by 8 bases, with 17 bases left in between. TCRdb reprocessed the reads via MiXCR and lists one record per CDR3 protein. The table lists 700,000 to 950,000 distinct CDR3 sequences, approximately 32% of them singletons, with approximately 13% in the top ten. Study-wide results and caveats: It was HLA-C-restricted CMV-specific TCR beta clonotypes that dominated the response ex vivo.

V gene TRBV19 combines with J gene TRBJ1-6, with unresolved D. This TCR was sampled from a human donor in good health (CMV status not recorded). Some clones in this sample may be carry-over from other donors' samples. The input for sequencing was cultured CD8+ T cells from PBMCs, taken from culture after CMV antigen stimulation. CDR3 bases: TGTGCCAGTAGTATAGAGGTGTGGGCCGGGAATGATTCACCCCTCCACTTT. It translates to CASSIEVWAGNDSPLHF. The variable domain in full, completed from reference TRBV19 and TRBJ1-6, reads DGGITQSPKYLFRKEGQNVTLSCEQNLNHDAMYWYRQDPGQGLRLIYYSQIVNDFQKGDIAEGYSVSREKKESFPLTVTSAQKNPTAFYLCASSIEVWAGNDSPLHFGNGTRLTVT.